This TCR beta chain stems from a study of blood T cells in healthy people across ages. Study-wide findings and caveats: Per million T cells, the diversity of TCR beta decreased roughly linearly as age advanced.

Primed by a sample-barcoded 5' primer and a J-beta primer mix, a second PCR proceeded for about 7 to 11 cycles. TCRdb ran MiXCR on the 5' RACE reads and lists one entry per CDR3 protein. This table has around 800,000 distinct CDR3 sequences, 40% to 50% appearing once. CDR1 is SGHDT, CDR2 YYEEEE, per germline. The ends lost 1 base at V and 1 base at J; junction bases unmatched: 2. The CDR3 extends over 15 amino acids. This clonotype was picked up a small number of times. No antigen is known for it. The chain joins TRBV5-6 to TRBJ2-7; TRBD2 agrees at 10 bases. The sequenced material came from blood. This receptor was taken from a man aged 55 to 70 in good health. CDR3: CASSLTSGVSYEQYF. CDR3 bases: TGTGCCAGCAGCTTGACTAGCGGGGTTTCCTACGAGCAGTACTTC.